A single sample is the source of the 25 T cell receptor beta chains below, sequenced in a study of identical twins. In TCRdb, the 5' RACE reads were re-called with MiXCR into one record per CDR3 protein. The repertoire holds fewer than 550,000 distinct CDR3 sequences, with approximately 15% as singletons. This same sample was also taken into another study, of yellow fever vaccine responses in identical twins.

Material for sequencing was CD4+ T cells sorted from blood. The receptors stem from a woman younger than 35 in good health.

A few counts support this clonotype. The V gene is TRBV10-3, the J gene TRBJ2-5; the match to TRBD2 covers 7 bases. CDR3 length: 14 amino acids. Germline V lookup: CDR1 ENHRY, CDR2 SYGVKD. V lost 2 bases, J lost 2 bases, and 2 bases stayed unmatched. CDR3 in amino acids: CAISETSVQETQYF. The CDR3 nucleotides read TGTGCCATCAGTGAGACTAGCGTACAAGAGACCCAGTACTTC.

This clonotype came up many times. The CDR3 sequence is CASSVGSGLAPTNTGELFF. In DNA, the CDR3 is TGTGCCAGCAGCGTAGGCTCAGGGTTAGCGCCCACGAACACCGGGGAGCTGTTTTTT. The V call is TRBV9, the J call TRBJ2-2, with D perhaps TRBD1 or TRBD2 (5 bases each). The CDR3 consists of 19 residues. The germline V gene has CDR1 SGDLS and CDR2 YYNGEE. Trimming pared 0 bases from V and 0 bases from J, leaving 18 bases between.

This clonotype was counted ten times or more. This chain links TRBV6-5 with TRBJ2-1; D is perhaps TRBD2 (6 bases). Deletions cut 2 bases from V and 8 bases from J, with 13 bases between. The CDR3 contains 14 residues. Per germline, CDR1 MNHEY and CDR2 SVGAGI. CDR3 residues: CASSYRGGEDEQFF. The CDR3 DNA follows: TGTGCCAGCAGTTACCGGGGCGGGGAGGATGAGCAGTTCTTC.

This chain joins TRBV9 and TRBJ2-6, with D maybe TRBD1 (5 bases). CDR3 length: 15 residues. The V end lost 0 bases, the J end lost 4 bases, and 8 bases lay between the germline ends. Germline CDR1 and CDR2: SGDLS and YYNGEE. CDR3 coding DNA: TGTGCCAGCAGCGTAGATGGGGCAGGGGCCAACGTCCTGACTTTC. Translating it yields CASSVDGAGANVLTF. Full variable domain (remainder filled in from reference TRBV9 and TRBJ2-6): DSGVTQTPKHLITATGQRVTLRCSPRSGDLSVYWYQQSLDQGLQFLIQYYNGEERAKGNILERFSAQQFPDLHSELNLSSLELGDSALYFCASSVDGAGANVLTFGAGSRLTVL.

A word on this clonotype: A read error is possible here, since a much larger clone lies one base away. The chain has TRBV12-3 or TRBV12-4 and TRBJ2-3; D possibly corresponds to TRBD2 (6 bases). CDR3 size: 15 residues. The V gene lost 7 bases and the J gene lost 10 bases, with 24 bases spanning the gap. The CDR3 DNA sequence: TGTGCCAGCACTCCTGGGGGGTTGCGGATTGGGGCGCAGTATTTT. Protein product: CASTPGGLRIGAQYF.

The chain has TRBV6-1 and TRBJ1-5; 7 positions match TRBD1. V gave up 8 bases and J gave up 3 bases; unmatched junction bases: 4. Germline-derived CDR1 and CDR2 are MNHNS and SASEGT. CDR3 size: 13 residues. CDR3 bases: TGTGCCAGCGTACAGGGGTTCAATCAGCCCCAGCATTTT. Its protein product is CASVQGFNQPQHF.

This clonotype was counted only a few times. The chain carries TRBV4-2 and TRBJ2-1, with 7 bases aligning to TRBD1. Germline CDR1 and CDR2: LGHNA and YNFKEQ. The CDR3 has 16 amino acids. Unmatched junction bases numbered 6, after V lost 0 bases and J lost 4 bases. CDR3 sequence (DNA): TGTGCCAGCAGCCAAGATGAGGGGGCAGGGTACAATGAGCAGTTCTTC. Translated: CASSQDEGAGYNEQFF.

This clonotype has a single count. V is TRBV18 and J is TRBJ1-5; TRBD1 matches at 10 bases. V shed 2 bases, J shed 7 bases, and the junction held 8 bases outside the gene matches. The CDR3 sequence is 16 residues long. Germline V gene sequence: CDR1 KGHSH, CDR2 LQKENI. The CDR3 DNA follows: TGTGCCAGCTCACCAACCGGGACAGGGGCGCACCAGCCCCAGCATTTT. It encodes CASSPTGTGAHQPQHF. Variable domain in full (rest from reference TRBV18 and TRBJ1-5): NAGVMQNPRHLVRRRGQEARLRCSPMKGHSHVYWYRQLPEEGLKFMVYLQKENIIDESGMPKERFSAEFPKEGPSILRIQQVVRGDSAAYFCASSPTGTGAHQPQHFGDGTRLSIL.

This clonotype occurred a few times. The J gene is TRBJ2-3, the V gene TRBV5-1, with TRBD2 as a possible D gene (6 bases). The CDR3 contains 17 residues. Germline CDR1 reads SGHRS; CDR2 reads YFSETQ. V gave up 4 bases and J gave up 3 bases, with 21 bases separating them. CDR3 in DNA: TGCGCCAGCAGCAGGACCATACTAGCATCTCAGACAGATACGCAGTATTTT. It encodes CASSRTILASQTDTQYF.

This clonotype was seen many times. The rearrangement links TRBV29-1 to TRBJ2-5; 8 nucleotides agree with TRBD1. The germline CDR1 and CDR2 sequences are SQVTM and ANQGSEA. V shed 6 bases and J 4 bases; nucleotides not matched to a gene: 10. The CDR3 is 14 amino acids. The CDR3 DNA sequence: TGCAGCGTGGACACAGGGGGAGTGCGAGAGACCCAGTACTTC. It translates to CSVDTGGVRETQYF.

V is TRBV7-2 and J is TRBJ2-7; 12 bases are shared with TRBD2. V gave up 5 bases and J gave up 6 bases; unmatched junction bases: 2. Germline CDR1 is SGHTA and CDR2 is FQGNSA. The CDR3 covers 13 residues. The CDR3 is CASSASGRAEQYF. As DNA, the CDR3 is TGTGCCAGCAGCGCTAGCGGGAGGGCCGAGCAGTACTTC.

This clonotype has more than one count but fewer than ten. V gene TRBV20-1 combines with J gene TRBJ2-5, with D unclear. Trimming removed 0 bases at V and 2 bases at J, with 13 bases between. The CDR3 is made up of 15 amino acids. Germline CDR1 DFQATT, CDR2 SNEGSKA (reference sequence). For the CDR3, the DNA is TGCAGTGCTAGAGATTCAAGGGCTATTCAAGAGACCCAGTACTTC. As protein: CSARDSRAIQETQYF.

This clonotype has a count of ten or more. The rearrangement uses TRBV15 and TRBJ2-5; a weak D match, TRBD1 (6 bases). Trimming cost V 3 bases and J 2 bases, with 13 bases left between them. The CDR3 is 15 residues long. From germline, CDR1 is LNHNV and CDR2 YYDKDF (reference sequence). DNA for the CDR3: TGTGCCACCAGCAGGGCCCGGGACACACAAGAGACCCAGTACTTC. Protein product: CATSRARDTQETQYF.

The genes are TRBV20-1 and TRBJ2-5, with 11 bases fitting TRBD2. The CDR3 runs 14 residues. V lost 3 bases and J lost 4; bases outside the gene matches: 4. Germline loops: CDR1 DFQATT, CDR2 SNEGSKA (reference sequence). The DNA of the CDR3 is TGCAGTGCTAGTATAGCGGGGGGGCGAGAGACCCAGTACTTC. This gives the protein CSASIAGGRETQYF.

V gene TRBV27 combines with J gene TRBJ1-4; 7 positions match TRBD1. The CDR3 covers 16 residues. V shed 6 bases and J 5 bases; nucleotides not matched to a gene: 12. The V gene's germline CDR1 is MNHEY and CDR2 SMNVEV (reference sequence). The CDR3 DNA sequence: TGTGCCAGCAGACCGACAGGGTCTAGGGGGAATGAAAAACTGTTTTTT. This codes for CASRPTGSRGNEKLFF.

The table lists this clonotype with a count of one. The CDR3: CASSLRTGALYTGELFF. CDR3 nucleotide sequence: TGTGCCAGCAGCCTCCGGACAGGGGCATTATACACCGGGGAGCTGTTTTTT. V gene TRBV3-1 combines with J gene TRBJ2-2; TRBD1 matches 9 bases. The CDR3 sequence is 17 residues long. The ends lost 4 bases at V and 3 bases at J; junction bases unmatched: 9. Germline V gives CDR1 LGHDT, CDR2 YNNKEL (reference sequence).

The J gene is TRBJ2-3, the V gene TRBV7-2; weak D call: TRBD1 (5 bases). This CDR3 comprises 16 residues. The V end lost 0 bases, the J end lost 4 bases, and 14 bases lay between the germline ends. Germline lookup yields CDR1 SGHTA and CDR2 FQGNSA. The CDR3 is CASSLAPDIGSDTQYF. The CDR3 DNA reads TGTGCCAGCAGCTTAGCCCCGGACATAGGGTCAGATACGCAGTATTTT.

This chain joins TRBV7-3 and TRBJ1-1, with D hard to call. The germline V and J ends were trimmed by 2 bases and 4 bases, with 8 bases remaining between them. This CDR3 is 13 amino acids long. Germline V CDR1 and CDR2: SGHTA, FQGTGA. CDR3 nucleotide sequence: TGTGCCAGCAGCTTAGCGGAAGCCACTGAAGCTTTCTTT. It encodes CASSLAEATEAFF. Full variable domain (rest looked up from reference TRBV7-3 and TRBJ1-1): GAGVSQTPSNKVTEKGKYVELRCDPISGHTALYWYRQSLGQGPEFLIYFQGTGAADDSGLPNDRFFAVRPEGSVSTLKIQRTERGDSAVYLCASSLAEATEAFFGQGTRLTVV.

The chain employs TRBV28 and TRBJ2-7; D not resolved. The germline gives CDR1 MDHEN, CDR2 SYDVKM. V lost 5 bases and J lost 6, with 14 bases in between. The length of the CDR3 is 13 residues. CDR3 nucleotide sequence: TGTGCCAGCAGTACGGCCCCCCCGGGCGAGCAGTACTTC. It codes for CASSTAPPGEQYF.

There are many counts of this clonotype. The rearrangement joins TRBV12-3 or TRBV12-4 to TRBJ1-1, with D maybe TRBD1 (5 bases). The CDR3 is made up of 14 amino acids. V lost 3 bases to trimming and J lost 1 base, with 9 bases between them. CDR3: CASSFGGGNTEAFF. CDR3 nucleotide sequence: TGTGCCAGCAGTTTCGGTGGGGGGAACACTGAAGCTTTCTTT.

There are many counts of this clonotype. This rearrangement joins TRBV15 to TRBJ2-3; 9 bases line up with TRBD2. The germline V gene has CDR1 LNHNV and CDR2 YYDKDF (reference sequence). The CDR3 length is 16 residues. V lost 0 bases, J lost 5 bases, and 6 bases stayed unmatched. CDR3 amino acids: CATSRDIAGGGDTQYF. The CDR3 DNA sequence: TGTGCCACCAGCAGAGATATCGCGGGGGGGGGAGATACGCAGTATTTT. The full variable domain, rest sourced from reference TRBV15 and TRBJ2-3, is DAMVIQNPRYQVTQFGKPVTLSCSQTLNHNVMYWYQQKSSQAPKLLFHYYDKDFNNEADTPDNFQSRRPNTSFCFLDIRSPGLGDTAMYLCATSRDIAGGGDTQYFGPGTRLTVL.

This clonotype was seen only a few times. The chain links TRBV29-1 to TRBJ2-2, with a tentative D call TRBD2 (5 bases). Germline assignment: CDR1 SQVTM and CDR2 ANQGSEA. V gave up 6 bases and J gave up 7 bases, with 12 bases separating them. This CDR3 has 12 residues. The CDR3 loop is CSVARVVGELFF. The CDR3 coding sequence is TGCAGCGTCGCGAGGGTGGTCGGGGAGCTGTTTTTT.

This clonotype was detected many times. The genes are TRBV15 and TRBJ2-3, with 12 bases matching TRBD2. The J segment lost 7 bases and the V segment lost 5 bases, leaving 7 bases of the junction unmatched. The CDR3 is 15 amino acids. CDR1 is LNHNV and CDR2 is YYDKDF in the germline V gene (reference sequence). The CDR3 loop reads CATSPLAGGPNTQYF. The CDR3 nucleotides are TGTGCCACCAGCCCTCTAGCGGGAGGGCCAAATACGCAGTATTTT.

The rearrangement joins TRBV7-2 to TRBJ2-6; D is tentatively TRBD1 or TRBD2 (6 bases each). Trimming pared 6 bases from V and 1 base from J, leaving 13 bases between. Germline loops: CDR1 SGHTA, CDR2 FQGNSA. This CDR3 region has 16 residues. CDR3 DNA sequence: TGTGCCAGCAGTGCACAGGGAGGTTCTGGGGCCAACGTCCTGACTTTC. Protein product: CASSAQGGSGANVLTF. The complete variable domain, with remaining parts taken from reference TRBV7-2 and TRBJ2-6, reads GAGVSQSPSNKVTEKGKDVELRCDPISGHTALYWYRQSLGQGLEFLIYFQGNSAPDKSGLPSDRFSAERTGGSVSTLTIQRTQQEDSAVYLCASSAQGGSGANVLTFGAGSRLTVL.

The CDR3, as DNA: TGCAGCGTCAACGTTGGGACCACATGGGAGCAGTACTTC. As protein: CSVNVGTTWEQYF. The genes are TRBV29-1 and TRBJ2-7; D may correspond to TRBD1 or TRBD2 (5 bases each). The CDR3 is made up of 13 amino acids. CDR1 is SQVTM and CDR2 is ANQGSEA in the germline V gene. The V end lost 6 bases, the J end lost 7 bases, and 19 bases lay between the germline ends.